This T cell receptor (beta chain) was sequenced during a study of blood T cell repertoires in COVID-19. Study background: Italy, Spain and the United States were the sources of the convalescent and acute COVID-19 samples. T cells, B-cell-depleted T cells, or PBMCs supplied cDNA or gDNA.

In the original workflow: Researchers report that nucleated cell counts were estimated from reference gene primer amplification. Clones were sequenced by immunoSEQ multiplex PCR, and TCRdb holds only the in-frame ones, with some missing. The DNA was the basis for D and trimming; V, J and clone size are from that table. The sample includes 170,000 or so clones, around 87% seen only once; the top ten take 2.7%. The CDR3 spans 15 residues. V shed 3 bases and J shed 5 bases, with 16 bases lying between them. Germline V gives CDR1 SGHTA, CDR2 FQGNSA. The chain joins TRBV7-2 to TRBJ2-5; perhaps TRBD1 as D (5 bases). The receptor comes from a man in his forties or fifties with active or convalescent COVID-19. Material for sequencing was peripheral blood. The CDR3 sequence is CASSFQRGPGETQYF. CDR3 nucleotides: TGTGCCAGCAGCTTTCAAAGGGGTCCCGGGGAGACCCAGTACTTC.